This is a list of T cell receptor beta chains from one sample in a study of CD8+CD57+ T cells in acquired aplastic anemia. From the reads, TCRdb called clonotypes with MiXCR, one entry per CDR3 protein. Of about 120,000 distinct CDR3 sequences listed, roughly 40% were seen once; the top ten hold approximately 2.6%. Sequencing input: sorted CD4+, CD8+, or CD8+CD57+ T cells (not recorded which) from PBMCs. The receptors come from a human donor with aplastic anemia. Both conserved end residues are part of each CDR3. D genes are given only for firm matches. The size entry is marked missing in some rows and otherwise reads once, few, many or a size class.

V gene	CDR3 length	J gene	clone size	D gene	CDR3 DNA	CDR3 protein
TRBV6-1	13	TRBJ2-7	few	TRBD1	TGTGCCAGCAGTGAAGCGCTTCAGGGGGTAATTTACTTC	CASSEALQGVIYF
TRBV3-1	13	TRBJ2-2	-	-	TGTGCCAGCAGCCAAGGGCGTACCGGGGAGCTGTTTTTT	CASSQGRTGELFF
TRBV4-3	14	TRBJ1-1	-	-	TGCGCCAGCAGCCAAGGAGTAGGGAGCCCACAAGGGGTATTT	CASSQGVGSPQGVF
TRBV15	13	TRBJ2-7	-	-	TGTGCCACCAGGGACTCGGTGGCCTACGAGCAGTACTTC	CATRDSVAYEQYF
TRBV29-1	13	TRBJ2-7	few	-	TGCAGCGTCCGTCGAGGCCAGGGTAGCGAGCAGTACTTC	CSVRRGQGSEQYF
TRBV19	15	TRBJ2-1	many	-	TGTGCCAGTGACTCAGGGAGGCGGTCCTACAATGAGCAGTTCTTC	CASDSGRRSYNEQFF
TRBV24-1	15	TRBJ2-3	-	-	TGTGCCACCAGTGATTTGCTAGAGAGCACAGATACGCAGTATTTT	CATSDLLESTDTQYF
TRBV19	13	TRBJ2-7	many	-	TGTGCCAGTAGTATAGATCAGGGTGGCGAGCAGTACTTC	CASSIDQGGEQYF
TRBV5-1	15	TRBJ2-2	many	-	TGCGCCAGCAGCAATCTCAGACACAACACCGGGGAGCTGTTTTTT	CASSNLRHNTGELFF
TRBV2	12	TRBJ1-6	-	-	TGTGCCAGCAGTGGGGGGAATCCACCCCTCCACTTT	CASSGGNPPLHF
TRBV20-1	15	TRBJ1-5	-	-	TGCAGTGCTAGAGGGGGAACGGATAGCAATCAGCCCCAGCATTTT	CSARGGTDSNQPQHF
TRBV9	14	TRBJ1-2	-	-	TGTGCCAGCAGCGTAGATTCAGGGGAGGATGGCTACACCTTC	CASSVDSGEDGYTF